The sequence of this TCR beta chain was determined in a study of tumor-infiltrating lymphocytes in localized non-small cell lung cancer. Assay used: immunoSEQ multiplex PCR; TCRdb lists only in-frame clones, some missing. The data hold about 10,000 clones, with 60% observed a single time. The study's findings and limits: Tumors had more T cell infiltration than uninvolved lung, per TCRbeta sequencing and CD3 counts. IM1 and IM2 tumors showed no difference in T-cell fraction.

V gave up 7 bases and J gave up 4 bases; unmatched junction bases: 11. Germline V lookup: CDR1 SNHLY, CDR2 FYNNEI. The CDR3 is 15 residues long. This clone was seen only a few times. Its antigen is unknown. The chain combines TRBV2 with TRBJ2-5; 8 nucleotides agree with TRBD2. The receptor's source is a human donor with non-small cell lung cancer. Sequenced sample: uninvolved lung tissue not adjacent to the tumor. For the CDR3, the DNA is TGTGCCAGCATCACCTCCGCGGGGGGAGGAGAGACCCAGTACTTC. It codes for CASITSAGGGETQYF.